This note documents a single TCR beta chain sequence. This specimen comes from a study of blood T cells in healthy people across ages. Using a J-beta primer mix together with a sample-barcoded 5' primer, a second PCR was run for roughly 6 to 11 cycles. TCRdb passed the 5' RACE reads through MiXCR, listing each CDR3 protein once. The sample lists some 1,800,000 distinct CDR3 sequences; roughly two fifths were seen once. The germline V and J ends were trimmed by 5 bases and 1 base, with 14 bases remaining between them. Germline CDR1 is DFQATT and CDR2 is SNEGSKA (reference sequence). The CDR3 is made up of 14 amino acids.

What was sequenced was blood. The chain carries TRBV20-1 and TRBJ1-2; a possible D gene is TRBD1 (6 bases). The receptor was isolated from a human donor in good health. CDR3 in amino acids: CSAPAGTLNYGYTF. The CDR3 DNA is TGCAGTGCTCCTGCCGGGACACTTAACTATGGCTACACCTTC.